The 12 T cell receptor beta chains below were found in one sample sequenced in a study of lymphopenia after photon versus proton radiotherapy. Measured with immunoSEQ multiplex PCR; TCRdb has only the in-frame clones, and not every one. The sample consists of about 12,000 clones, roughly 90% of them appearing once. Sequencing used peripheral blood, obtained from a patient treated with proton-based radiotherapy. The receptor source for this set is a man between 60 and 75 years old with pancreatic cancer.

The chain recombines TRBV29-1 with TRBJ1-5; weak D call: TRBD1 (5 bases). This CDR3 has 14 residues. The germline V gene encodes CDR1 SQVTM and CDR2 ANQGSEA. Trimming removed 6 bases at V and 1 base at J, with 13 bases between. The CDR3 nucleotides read TGCAGCGTGCTAGACGGGGCGAGCAATCAGCCCCAGCATTTT. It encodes CSVLDGASNQPQHF.

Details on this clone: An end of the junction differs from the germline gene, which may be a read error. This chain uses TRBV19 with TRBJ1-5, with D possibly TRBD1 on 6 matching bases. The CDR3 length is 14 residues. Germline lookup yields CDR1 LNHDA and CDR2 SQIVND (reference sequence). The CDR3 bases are TGTGCCAGTAGTAAACAGGGTGGCAATCAGTCCCAGCATTTT. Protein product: CASSKQGGNQSQHF. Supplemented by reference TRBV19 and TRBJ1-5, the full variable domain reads DGGITQSPKYLFRKEGQNVTLSCEQNLNHDAMYWYRQDPGQGLRLIYYSQIVNDFQKGDIAEGYSVSREKKESFPLTVTSAQKNPTAFYLCASSKQGGNQSQHFGDGTRLSIL.

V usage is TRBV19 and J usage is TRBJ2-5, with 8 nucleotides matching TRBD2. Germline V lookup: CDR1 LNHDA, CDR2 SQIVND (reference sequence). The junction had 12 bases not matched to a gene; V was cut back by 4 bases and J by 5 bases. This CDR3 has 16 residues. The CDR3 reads CASSTGGTAKQETQYF. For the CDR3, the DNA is TGTGCCAGTAGTACGGGAGGGACCGCAAAACAGGAGACCCAGTACTTC.

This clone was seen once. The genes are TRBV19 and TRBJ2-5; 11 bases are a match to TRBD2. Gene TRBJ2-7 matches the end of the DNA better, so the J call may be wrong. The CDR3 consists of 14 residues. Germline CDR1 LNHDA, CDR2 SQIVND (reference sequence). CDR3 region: CASSLAGGTYEQYF. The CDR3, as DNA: TGTGCCAGTAGCCTAGCGGGAGGTACCTACGAGCAGTACTTC.

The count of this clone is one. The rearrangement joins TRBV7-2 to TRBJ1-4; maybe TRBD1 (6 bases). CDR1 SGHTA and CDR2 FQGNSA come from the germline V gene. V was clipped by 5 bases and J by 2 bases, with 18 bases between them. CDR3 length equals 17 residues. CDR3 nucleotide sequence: TGTGCCAGCAGCCAGACCCTGAGACAGGCCACTAATGAAAAACTGTTTTTT. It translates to CASSQTLRQATNEKLFF.

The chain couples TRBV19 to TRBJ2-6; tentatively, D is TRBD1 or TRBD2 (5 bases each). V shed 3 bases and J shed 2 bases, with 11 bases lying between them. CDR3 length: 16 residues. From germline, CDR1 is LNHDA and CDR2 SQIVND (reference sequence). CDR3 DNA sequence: TGTGCCAGTAGTATGTGGGGGAAGGCTGGGGCCAACGTCCTGACTTTC. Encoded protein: CASSMWGKAGANVLTF. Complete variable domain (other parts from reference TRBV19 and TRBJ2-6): DGGITQSPKYLFRKEGQNVTLSCEQNLNHDAMYWYRQDPGQGLRLIYYSQIVNDFQKGDIAEGYSVSREKKESFPLTVTSAQKNPTAFYLCASSMWGKAGANVLTFGAGSRLTVL.

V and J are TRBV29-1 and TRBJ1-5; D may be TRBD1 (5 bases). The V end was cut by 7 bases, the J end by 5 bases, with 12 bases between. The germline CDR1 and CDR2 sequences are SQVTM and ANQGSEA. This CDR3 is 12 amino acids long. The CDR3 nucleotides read TGCAGCGCGGGGCAAAGGGATCAGCCCCAGCATTTT. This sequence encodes CSAGQRDQPQHF.

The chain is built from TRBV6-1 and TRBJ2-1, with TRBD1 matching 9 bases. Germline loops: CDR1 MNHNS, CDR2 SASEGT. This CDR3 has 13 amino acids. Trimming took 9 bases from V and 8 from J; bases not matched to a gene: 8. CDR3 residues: CASVGTGFDEQFF. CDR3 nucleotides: TGTGCCAGTGTAGGGACAGGGTTTGATGAGCAGTTCTTC.

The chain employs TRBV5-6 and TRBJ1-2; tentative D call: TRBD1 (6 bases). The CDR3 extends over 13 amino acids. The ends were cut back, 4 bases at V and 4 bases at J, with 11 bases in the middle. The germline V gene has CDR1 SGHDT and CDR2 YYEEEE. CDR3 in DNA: TGTGCCAGCAGCGCCCGGACAGTCTATGGCTACACCTTC. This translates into CASSARTVYGYTF.

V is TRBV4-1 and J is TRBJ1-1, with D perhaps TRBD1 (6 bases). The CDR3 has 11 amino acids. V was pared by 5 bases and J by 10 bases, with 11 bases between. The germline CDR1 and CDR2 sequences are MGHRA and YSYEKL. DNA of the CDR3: TGCGCCAGCAGCTTACAGGGCGTAGCTTTCTTT. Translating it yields CASSLQGVAFF.

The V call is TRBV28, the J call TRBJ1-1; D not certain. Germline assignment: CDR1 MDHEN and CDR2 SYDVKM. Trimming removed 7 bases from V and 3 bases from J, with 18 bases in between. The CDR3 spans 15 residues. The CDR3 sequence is CASNLPGVQDTEAFF. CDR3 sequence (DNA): TGTGCCAGCAACCTCCCCGGGGTCCAAGACACTGAAGCTTTCTTT.

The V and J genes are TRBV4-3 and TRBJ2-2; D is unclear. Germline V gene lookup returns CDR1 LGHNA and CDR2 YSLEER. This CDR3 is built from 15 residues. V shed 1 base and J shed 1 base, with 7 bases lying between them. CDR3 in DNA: TGCGCCAGCAGCCAAGTTAGCCAGAACACCGGGGAGCTGTTTTTT. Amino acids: CASSQVSQNTGELFF.